This TCR beta chain was sequenced for a study of T cell responses to AZD1222 COVID-19 vaccine. This CDR3 is built from 11 residues. Trimming cost V 3 bases and J 6 bases, with 3 bases left between them. The germline gives CDR1 SNHLY, CDR2 FYNNEI. Here immunoSEQ multiplex PCR was the method, and the copy in TCRdb shows in-frame clones only, minus some. The table records tens of thousands of clones, 80% to 90% of them present only once. Sequenced material: peripheral blood, taken 28 days after the second AZD1222 dose. The rearrangement links TRBV2 to TRBJ2-1; no reliable D call. The receptor was isolated from an adult who received the AZD1222 COVID-19 vaccine. DNA for the CDR3: TGTGCCAGCAGTGAGCTCAATGAGCAGTTCTTC. Protein: CASSELNEQFF.